This T cell receptor beta chain is from a study of cytomegalovirus exposure and HLA in healthy donors. The V end lost 1 base, the J end lost 9 bases, and 13 bases lay between the germline ends. Per the germline V gene, CDR1 is SGHAT and CDR2 is FQNNGV. The CDR3 loop spans 14 amino acids. Researchers ran the PCR with 60 Vbeta and 13 Jbeta primers. Assay used: immunoSEQ multiplex PCR; TCRdb lists only in-frame clones, some missing. The sample holds some 52,000 clones. The chain combines TRBV11-2 with TRBJ2-1; D unclear. Material for sequencing was PBMCs. This TCR derives from a woman aged 55 to 70 in good health and CMV-seropositive. CDR3 protein: CASSLVVPSGEQFF. The CDR3, as DNA: TGTGCCAGCAGCTTAGTGGTCCCCTCAGGTGAGCAGTTCTTC.